Following are 4 T cell receptor beta chains from one sample sequenced in a study of T cell responses to AZD1222 COVID-19 vaccine. The protocol was immunoSEQ multiplex PCR, while the TCRdb copy is restricted to in-frame clones and leaves out a portion. Of approximately 89,000 clones listed, 90% are singletons. The source was peripheral blood, collected 28 days after the second AZD1222 dose. These receptors all stem from an adult who received the AZD1222 COVID-19 vaccine.

The chain employs TRBV7-9 and TRBJ2-3, with D possibly matching TRBD2 (6 bases). The CDR3 length is 16 residues. CDR1 is SEHNR, CDR2 FQNEAQ, per germline (reference sequence). Trimming shortened V by 3 bases and J by 6 bases, and 19 bases separated the two germline ends. The CDR3 reads CASSLIGVGGADTQYF. The CDR3 bases are TGTGCCAGCAGCTTGATCGGGGTTGGAGGGGCCGATACGCAGTATTTT.

CDR3 sequence (DNA): TGCGCCAGCAGCCAAGGGTTACAGGGGGCGGCCTACGAGCAGTACTTC. As protein: CASSQGLQGAAYEQYF. The rearrangement uses TRBV4-3 and TRBJ2-7; 9 bases align to TRBD1. Germline CDR1 and CDR2: LGHNA and YSLEER. This CDR3 spans 16 amino acids. The V and J ends lost 1 base and 2 bases, in that order; junction bases with no gene match: 6.

The DNA for the CDR3 is TGTGCTGTCGGGCGCTCCTTAGGGGACACTGAAGCTTTCTTT. It yields the protein CAVGRSLGDTEAFF. The chain employs TRBV6-5 and TRBJ1-1; D may be TRBD1 (5 bases). The germline gives CDR1 MNHEY, CDR2 SVGAGI. The CDR3 has 14 amino acids.

The chain couples TRBV7-9 to TRBJ1-4, with 7 bases lining up with TRBD1. Germline-derived CDR1 and CDR2 are SEHNR and FQNEAQ (reference sequence). The CDR3 has 16 residues. With 2 bases clipped from V and 4 bases from J, the junction kept 7 bases outside the gene matches. This CDR3 reads CASSLLGAGGNEKLFF. CDR3 nucleotides: TGTGCCAGCAGCTTATTAGGGGCAGGGGGTAATGAAAAACTGTTTTTT.